This record covers a single T cell receptor beta chain. Its matching antigen is unknown. The data derive from a study of T-cell memory formation after mild COVID-19. CDR1 is SGHNT, CDR2 YENEEA, per germline. The CDR3 sequence is 15 residues long. V lost 5 bases to trimming and J lost 0 bases, with 10 bases between them. Study-wide results and caveats: Clones that got smaller from day 15 to 85 had even CD4/CD8, while clones growing later tipped toward CD4+.

Via MiXCR, TCRdb re-called the 5' RACE reads, giving one row per CDR3 protein. Here the sample spans 200,000 to 300,000 distinct CDR3 sequences, roughly a sixth being singletons. This TCR was sampled from a man aged 18 to 29 who had mild COVID-19 (a few samples of this study predate the infection). Cell type and time point are not known. The chain links TRBV11-3 to TRBJ2-2; D unclear. Sequencing was carried out using PBMCs or a T cell subset sorted from them (not recorded which). CDR3 sequence: CASSVGNSNTGELFF. CDR3 DNA sequence: TGTGCCAGCAGCGTGGGGAACTCGAACACCGGGGAGCTGTTTTTT.